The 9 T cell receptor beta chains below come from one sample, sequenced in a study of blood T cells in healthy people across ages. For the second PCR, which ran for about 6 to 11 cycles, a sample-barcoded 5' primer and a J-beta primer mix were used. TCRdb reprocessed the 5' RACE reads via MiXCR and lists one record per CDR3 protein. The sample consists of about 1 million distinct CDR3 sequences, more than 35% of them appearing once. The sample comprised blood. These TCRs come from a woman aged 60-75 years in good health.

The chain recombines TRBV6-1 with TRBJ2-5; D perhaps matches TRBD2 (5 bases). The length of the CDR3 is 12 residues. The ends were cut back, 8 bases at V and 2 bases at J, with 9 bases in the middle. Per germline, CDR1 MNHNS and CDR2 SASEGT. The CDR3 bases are TGTGCCAGCCACCCGGGGCAAGAGACCCAGTACTTC. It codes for CASHPGQETQYF.

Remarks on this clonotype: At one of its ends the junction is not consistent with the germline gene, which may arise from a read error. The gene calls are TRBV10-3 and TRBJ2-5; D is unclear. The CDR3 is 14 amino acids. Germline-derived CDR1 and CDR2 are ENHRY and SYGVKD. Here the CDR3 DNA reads TGTGCCGTCAGTGAAAGGCAAATAAAAGAGACCCAGTACTTC. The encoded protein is CAVSERQIKETQYF.

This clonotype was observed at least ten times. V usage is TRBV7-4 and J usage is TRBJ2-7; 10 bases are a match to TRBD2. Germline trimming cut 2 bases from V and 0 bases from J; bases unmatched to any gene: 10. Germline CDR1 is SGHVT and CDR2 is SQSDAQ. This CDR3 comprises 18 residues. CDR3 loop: CASSLRAQRLAGSYEQYF. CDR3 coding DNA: TGTGCCAGCAGCTTAAGGGCTCAACGACTAGCGGGCTCCTACGAGCAGTACTTC.

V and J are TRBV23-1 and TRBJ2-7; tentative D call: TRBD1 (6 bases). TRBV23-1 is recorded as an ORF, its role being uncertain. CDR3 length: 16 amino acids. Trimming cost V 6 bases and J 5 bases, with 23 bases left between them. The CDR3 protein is CASSPELEGHRHEQYF. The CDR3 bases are TGCGCCAGCAGCCCTGAACTTGAGGGACATCGCCACGAGCAGTACTTC.

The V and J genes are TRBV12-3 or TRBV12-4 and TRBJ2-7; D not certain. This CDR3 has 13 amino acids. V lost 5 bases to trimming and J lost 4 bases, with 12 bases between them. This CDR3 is CASSPLWVYEQYF. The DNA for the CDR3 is TGTGCCAGCAGTCCTTTATGGGTTTACGAGCAGTACTTC.

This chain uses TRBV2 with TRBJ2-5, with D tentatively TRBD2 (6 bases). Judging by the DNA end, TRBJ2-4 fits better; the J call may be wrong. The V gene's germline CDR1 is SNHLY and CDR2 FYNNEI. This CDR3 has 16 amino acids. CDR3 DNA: TGTGCCAGCAGCGGAACTAGCATGGGAGCCAAAAACATTCAGTACTTC. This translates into CASSGTSMGAKNIQYF.

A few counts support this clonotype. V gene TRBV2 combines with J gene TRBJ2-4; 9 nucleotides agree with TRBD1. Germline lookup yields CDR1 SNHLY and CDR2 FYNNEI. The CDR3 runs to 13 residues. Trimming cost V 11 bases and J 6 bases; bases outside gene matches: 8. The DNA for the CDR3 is TGTGCCGCCACGGGACAGGGAACAAACATTCAGTACTTC. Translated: CAATGQGTNIQYF.

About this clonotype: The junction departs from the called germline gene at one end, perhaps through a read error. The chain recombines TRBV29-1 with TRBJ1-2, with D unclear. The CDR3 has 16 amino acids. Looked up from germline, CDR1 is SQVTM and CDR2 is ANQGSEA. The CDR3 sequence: CGVPTDHSAAVYGYTF. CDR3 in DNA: TGCGGCGTCCCTACGGATCACAGCGCAGCAGTCTATGGCTACACCTTC. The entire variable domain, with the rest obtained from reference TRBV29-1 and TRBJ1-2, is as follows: SAVISQKPSRDICQRGTSLTIQCQVDSQVTMMFWYRQQPGQSLTLIATANQGSEATYESGFVIDKFPISRPNLTFSTLTVSNMSPEDSSIYLCGVPTDHSAAVYGYTFGSGTRLTVV.

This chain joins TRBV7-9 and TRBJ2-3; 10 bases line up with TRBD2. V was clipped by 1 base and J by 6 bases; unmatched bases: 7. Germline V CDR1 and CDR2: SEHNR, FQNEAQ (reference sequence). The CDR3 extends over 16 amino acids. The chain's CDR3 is CASSLGASGGGDTQYF. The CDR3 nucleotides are TGTGCCAGCAGCTTAGGGGCTAGCGGGGGAGGGGATACGCAGTATTTT. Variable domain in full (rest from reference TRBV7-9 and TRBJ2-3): DTGVSQNPRHKITKRGQNVTFRCDPISEHNRLYWYRQTLGQGPEFLTYFQNEAQLEKSRLLSDRFSAERPKGSFSTLEIQRTEQGDSAMYLCASSLGASGGGDTQYFGPGTRLTVL.